These 22 T cell receptor beta chains originate from one sample sequenced in a study of T-cell memory formation after mild COVID-19. TCRdb reprocessed the 5' RACE reads with MiXCR, giving one entry per CDR3 protein. Found here are 400,000 or so distinct CDR3 sequences, 20% of them singletons; the top ten hold approximately 8.4%. The sequenced sample consisted of PBMCs or a T cell subset sorted from them (not recorded which). These TCRs come from an adult woman who had mild COVID-19 (a few samples of this study predate the infection). Cell type and time point are not known.

Many counts were recorded for this clonotype. The V gene is TRBV3-1, the J gene TRBJ1-1, with D possibly matching TRBD1 (5 bases). CDR1 and CDR2 from the germline V gene are LGHDT and YNNKEL (reference sequence). Trimming took off 5 bases at V and 4 bases at J, with 14 bases between the two ends. This CDR3 spans 14 amino acids. The CDR3 nucleotides read TGTGCCAGCAGCTCCTTTTGGCAGGGCACTGAAGCTTTCTTT. Translating gives CASSSFWQGTEAFF.

This clonotype has a handful of counts. The V gene is TRBV7-9, the J gene TRBJ1-6, with TRBD1 matching 9 bases. This CDR3 has 16 amino acids. Per the germline V gene, CDR1 is SEHNR and CDR2 is FQNEAQ (reference sequence). Trimming at V came to 3 bases and at J to 7 bases, leaving 7 bases not matched to a gene. The CDR3 loop is CASSLDYGQGNSPLHF. CDR3 in DNA: TGTGCCAGCAGCTTGGACTACGGACAGGGGAATTCACCCCTCCACTTT.

This clonotype turned up a few times. The rearrangement uses TRBV20-1 and TRBJ2-7, with D tentatively TRBD1 (5 bases). The CDR3 runs to 13 residues. V lost 6 bases and J 3 bases, leaving 15 bases between the germline ends. In germline, CDR1 is DFQATT, CDR2 SNEGSKA (reference sequence). Here the CDR3 DNA reads TGCAGTGCGTTCACCCTAAGGGGCTACGAGCAGTACTTC. Protein sequence: CSAFTLRGYEQYF.

This clonotype was seen a few times. The V gene is TRBV29-1, the J gene TRBJ2-3; 11 nucleotides align to TRBD2. The CDR3 covers 14 residues. Per the germline V gene, CDR1 is SQVTM and CDR2 is ANQGSEA. V lost 6 bases to trimming and J lost 2 bases; unmatched junction nucleotides: 4. The DNA of the CDR3 is TGCAGCGTCACTAGCGGGGGTTTCACAGATACGCAGTATTTT. This codes for CSVTSGGFTDTQYF.

A few counts support this clonotype. The chain is built from TRBV5-1 and TRBJ2-2; possibly TRBD2 for D (5 bases). CDR3 size: 14 residues. Trimming removed 8 bases from V and 5 bases from J, with 16 bases in between. CDR1 is SGHRS, CDR2 YFSETQ, per germline. The DNA of the CDR3 is TGCGCCAGTTCCCCTTCGGGGATTACCGGGGAGCTGTTTTTT. Its protein is CASSPSGITGELFF. Supplemented by reference TRBV5-1 and TRBJ2-2, the full variable domain reads KAGVTQTPRYLIKTRGQQVTLSCSPISGHRSVSWYQQTPGQGLQFLFEYFSETQRNKGNFPGRFSGRQFSNSRSEMNVSTLELGDSALYLCASSPSGITGELFFGEGSRLTVL.

This clonotype was counted a few times. The rearrangement uses TRBV9 and TRBJ2-1; D is uncertain. The V gene's germline CDR1 is SGDLS and CDR2 YYNGEE. With 0 bases removed from V and 7 bases from J, the gap between germline ends came to 14 bases. CDR3 size: 15 residues. The CDR3, as DNA: TGTGCCAGCAGCGTAGAATCTTTGGAAAGGAATGAGCAGTTCTTC. Translation: CASSVESLERNEQFF.

A few counts support this clonotype. The chain uses TRBV7-8 and TRBJ1-5; D remains unclear. The V gene's germline CDR1 is SGHVS and CDR2 FQNEAQ. The ends were cut back, 4 bases at V and 8 bases at J, with 15 bases in the middle. The CDR3 totals 14 residues. The CDR3 DNA is TGTGCCAGCAGCTCTTTGCGCTCAGTCGAGCCCCAGCATTTT. Translated, it gives CASSSLRSVEPQHF.

This clonotype was seen ten or more times. V is TRBV6-1 and J is TRBJ2-1, with no clear D. The CDR3 has 11 residues. Germline CDR1 is MNHNS and CDR2 is SASEGT. The ends were cut back, 5 bases at V and 5 bases at J, with 4 bases in the middle. CDR3 sequence reads: CASSTNNEQFF. For the CDR3, the DNA is TGTGCCAGCAGTACCAACAATGAGCAGTTCTTC.

This clonotype was seen repeatedly, ten times or more. V and J are TRBV27 and TRBJ2-3; 9 bases map to TRBD1. Germline CDR1 MNHEY, CDR2 SMNVEV (reference sequence). V shed 3 bases and J 8 bases; nucleotides not matched to a gene: 12. The CDR3 has 16 residues. This CDR3 reads CASSFHRDRAGVTQYF. In nucleotides, the CDR3 is TGTGCCAGCAGTTTCCACCGGGACAGGGCAGGGGTTACGCAGTATTTT.

The chain carries TRBV25-1 and TRBJ2-1; D might be TRBD1 (6 bases). The CDR3 is made up of 13 amino acids. The germline gives CDR1 MGHDK, CDR2 SYGVNS. With 3 bases removed from V and 5 bases from J, the gap between germline ends came to 8 bases. CDR3 nucleotide sequence: TGTGCCAGCAGTGAGGGACAAAACAATGAGCAGTTCTTC. Translating gives CASSEGQNNEQFF.

This clonotype was recorded a few times. This chain joins TRBV7-9 and TRBJ2-1; 7 bases are shared with TRBD1. V gave up 0 bases and J gave up 4 bases; unmatched junction bases: 12. The CDR3 runs 18 residues. Germline CDR1 and CDR2: SEHNR and FQNEAQ (reference sequence). The CDR3 loop is CASSLALNDREKYNEQFF. The CDR3 bases are TGTGCCAGCAGCTTAGCCCTCAACGACAGGGAGAAATACAATGAGCAGTTCTTC.

This clonotype has a single count. CDR3 coding DNA: TGTGCCACCAGTGAGGGGGGACTTCCCTCTCAGGATACGCAGTATTTT. Protein sequence: CATSEGGLPSQDTQYF. This chain joins TRBV24-1 and TRBJ2-3, with D maybe TRBD2 (6 bases). V was trimmed by 4 bases and J by 6 bases, leaving 19 bases between them. CDR1 KGHDR and CDR2 SFDVKD come from the germline V gene. There are 16 residues in the CDR3.

V gene TRBV11-2 combines with J gene TRBJ2-3; D call uncertain. Germline CDR1 and CDR2: SGHAT and FQNNGV. CDR3 length: 12 amino acids. Trimming pared 6 bases from V and 4 bases from J, leaving 8 bases between. CDR3 bases: TGTGCCAGCAGTTCGAAGGCAGATACGCAGTATTTT. It codes for CASSSKADTQYF. Full variable domain (remainder filled in from reference TRBV11-2 and TRBJ2-3): EAGVAQSPRYKIIEKRQSVAFWCNPISGHATLYWYQQILGQGPKLLIQFQNNGVVDDSQLPKDRFSAERLKGVDSTLKIQPAKLEDSAVYLCASSSKADTQYFGPGTRLTVL.

The CDR3 sequence is CASSPTQNTGELFF. The DNA of the CDR3 is TGTGCCAGCAGCCCGACACAGAACACCGGGGAGCTGTTTTTT. The chain combines TRBV12-3 or TRBV12-4 with TRBJ2-2; D remains ambiguous. This CDR3 spans 14 amino acids. V was pared by 6 bases and J by 1 base, with 9 bases between.

V usage is TRBV15 and J usage is TRBJ2-3, with D perhaps matching TRBD1 (5 bases). Trimming stripped 1 base from V and 2 bases from J, with 7 bases between. The CDR3 is made up of 14 amino acids. CDR1 LNHNV and CDR2 YYDKDF come from the germline V gene (reference sequence). CDR3 DNA sequence: TGTGCCACCAGCAGAGGGGGCTTCACAGATACGCAGTATTTT. Amino acid sequence: CATSRGGFTDTQYF.

The sample holds a few counts of this clonotype. This chain connects TRBV7-2 to TRBJ1-2, with D possibly being TRBD1 (5 bases). The germline gives CDR1 SGHTA, CDR2 FQGNSA. The CDR3 extends over 12 amino acids. The V and J ends lost 4 bases and 5 bases respectively, with 8 bases between them. In DNA form, the CDR3 reads TGTGCCAGCAGCTCCCCAGGGTATGGCTACACCTTC. Translated, it gives CASSSPGYGYTF.

This clonotype came up a few times. This chain uses TRBV27 with TRBJ2-2, with TRBD2 identical over 9 bases. Germline V gene data show CDR1 as MNHEY and CDR2 as SMNVEV (reference sequence). Trimming took 2 bases from V and 6 from J; bases not matched to a gene: 4. This CDR3 is built from 15 residues. CDR3 DNA: TGTGCCAGCAGTTTAGTGGCGGGAGGGCCCGGGGAGCTGTTTTTT. This codes for CASSLVAGGPGELFF.

The chain has TRBV5-1 and TRBJ2-5; D is uncertain. V was clipped by 4 bases and J by 2 bases, with 15 bases between them. CDR1 is SGHRS, CDR2 YFSETQ, per germline. The CDR3 sequence is 15 residues long. This chain's CDR3 is CASSDPGRPQETQYF. CDR3 bases: TGCGCCAGCAGCGATCCCGGACGGCCACAAGAGACCCAGTACTTC.

The chain recombines TRBV30 with TRBJ2-7, with 9 nucleotides matching TRBD1. The CDR3 has 15 amino acids. Germline V gives CDR1 GTSNPN, CDR2 SVGIG (reference sequence). The V segment lost 3 bases and the J segment 5 bases; nucleotides outside the gene matches: 11. This CDR3 is CAWSRGTGRRHEQYF. CDR3 in DNA: TGTGCCTGGAGCCGAGGGACAGGGAGGAGGCACGAGCAGTACTTC.

The rearrangement links TRBV6-1 to TRBJ1-6; 8 bases map to TRBD1. J gave up 7 bases and V 10 bases, and 6 bases lay outside the gene matches. Germline V gene sequence: CDR1 MNHNS, CDR2 SASEGT. This CDR3 has 13 amino acids. CDR3 DNA: TGTGCCATCGACAGGGGCGGCAATTCACCCCTCCACTTT. Translating it yields CAIDRGGNSPLHF.

The genes are TRBV12-3 or TRBV12-4 and TRBJ2-7; D assignment may be TRBD1 or TRBD2 (6 bases each). The CDR3 is 16 amino acids. Trimming removed 6 bases at V and 0 bases at J, with 18 bases between. The chain's CDR3 is CASSRPGARSSYEQYF. The CDR3 region has the DNA TGTGCCAGCAGCCGACCGGGGGCAAGGAGCTCCTACGAGCAGTACTTC.

This clonotype was observed a few times. The V call is TRBV6-5, the J call TRBJ1-5; D is undetermined. Germline-derived CDR1 and CDR2 are MNHEY and SVGAGI. V lost 0 bases and J lost 4, with 10 bases in between. CDR3 length equals 15 residues. CDR3 region: CASSYSYTGNQPQHF. DNA of the CDR3: TGTGCCAGCAGTTACTCGTATACGGGTAATCAGCCCCAGCATTTT.